This paragraph reports one T cell receptor (beta chain). The data were taken from a study of CD8+ T cells in alopecia areata. There are 13 residues in the CDR3. Germline V gene lookup returns CDR1 SGHTA and CDR2 FQGNSA. V was shortened by 1 base and J by 10 bases, with 10 bases between the two germline ends. Reverse transcription of extracted RNA yielded cDNA, which provided the sequencing template. The method was immunoSEQ multiplex PCR; TCRdb's version includes in-frame clones alone and lacks a portion of them. The data show tens of thousands of clones, about two thirds seen once. Noted treatment: oral pan-JAK inhibitor, 5-10 mg twice daily.

The chain employs TRBV7-2 and TRBJ2-2, with D perhaps matching TRBD2 (6 bases). The sequences come from CD8+ T cells sorted from blood, collected around week 46, from a patient treated with tofacitinib. The sequence derives from a human donor with alopecia areata. In DNA, the CDR3 is TGTGCCAGCAGCTTAGGAGGCGGGGAGGAGCTGTTTTTT. It is translated as CASSLGGGEELFF.